This T cell receptor beta chain was profiled in a study of T cells in Graves' hyperthyroidism and ophthalmopathy. Whole-study findings and limits: The majority of expanded thyroid clonotypes above 0.001 also appeared in blood. The model anticipated ophthalmopathy a median approximately 6.6 months pre-onset. A model using 13 V-J features told ophthalmopathy apart from stable hyperthyroidism.

The germline V gene has CDR1 MNHNS and CDR2 SASEGT. The CDR3 has 14 residues. Trimming took 6 bases from V and 0 from J, leaving 12 bases between them. As regards this clonotype: Its antigen is unidentified. A much bigger clone sits one base away, suggesting this may be a read error.

Amplified TCR beta CDR3 regions derived from RNA transcripts. The TCR CDR3 first-round RT-PCR relied on the HTBI primer set. TCRdb ran MiXCR on the multiplex PCR reads and lists one entry per CDR3 protein. Counted here are roughly 500,000 distinct CDR3 sequences, under 60% occurring once; the ten biggest clones make up 15% to 20%. The chain recombines TRBV6-1 with TRBJ2-7, with D uncertain. Sequenced input: peripheral blood or thyroid tissue (not recorded which). The TCR comes from an adult woman with Graves' disease, either hyperthyroidism or ophthalmopathy (not recorded which). This chain's CDR3 is CASRDAPSSYEQYF. The CDR3 bases are TGTGCCAGCAGGGACGCTCCGAGCTCCTACGAGCAGTACTTC.